A single sample is the source of the 28 T cell receptor beta chains below, sequenced in a study of blood T cells in healthy people across ages. Next came a second PCR, run for roughly 6 to 11 cycles, which used a sample-barcoded 5' primer along with a J-beta primer mix. TCRdb re-called the 5' RACE reads through MiXCR, storing one row per CDR3 protein. This sample has around 990,000 distinct CDR3 sequences; 30% to 40% occur once, and the top ten carry 10% to 15%. The sample consisted of blood. The receptors shown here come from a man aged 18-30 years in good health.

The chain couples TRBV10-3 to TRBJ2-1, with D maybe TRBD2 (5 bases). The assigned J gene may be wrong: the sequence end matches TRBJ2-7 better. The CDR3 runs to 13 residues. Germline assignment: CDR1 ENHRY and CDR2 SYGVKD. The CDR3 DNA reads as TGTGCCATCAGTGAGAGGACTTACAATGAGCAGTACTTC. As protein: CAISERTYNEQYF.

This clonotype was observed many times. CDR3 DNA sequence: TGCAGTGGAGGGACAGACTATGGCTACACCTTC. Translating it yields CSGGTDYGYTF. The chain employs TRBV20-1 and TRBJ1-2, with 7 bases that match TRBD1. In germline, CDR1 is DFQATT, CDR2 SNEGSKA (reference sequence). The V and J ends lost 7 bases and 3 bases, in that order; junction bases with no gene match: 2. There are 11 residues in the CDR3.

The rearrangement uses TRBV3-1 and TRBJ1-2, with a possible D match to TRBD1 (5 bases). The CDR3 is 15 amino acids. Trimming shortened V by 2 bases and J by 0 bases, and 10 bases separated the two germline ends. Germline lookup yields CDR1 LGHDT and CDR2 YNNKEL (reference sequence). In nucleotides, the CDR3 is TGTGCCAGCAGCCAACGAGACAGCTCTAACTATGGCTACACCTTC. Translation: CASSQRDSSNYGYTF.

This clonotype was detected ten times or more. V usage is TRBV12-3 or TRBV12-4 and J usage is TRBJ2-7; possibly TRBD1 or TRBD2 for D (5 bases each). This CDR3 spans 14 amino acids. Between the trimmed V and J ends, which lost 4 bases and 3 bases, there was a span of 13 bases. Here the CDR3 reads CASSSVQEDYEQYF. The CDR3 coding sequence is TGTGCCAGCAGTTCGGTACAGGAGGACTACGAGCAGTACTTC.

The table lists this clonotype with many counts. The rearrangement joins TRBV4-1 to TRBJ1-2; 8 bases are a match to TRBD1. The V gene's germline CDR1 is MGHRA and CDR2 YSYEKL. J gave up 0 bases and V 1 base, and 10 bases lay outside the gene matches. CDR3 length: 18 residues. For the CDR3, the DNA is TGCGCCAGCAGCCAAGTGATCGACAGGGGATCTTCTAACTATGGCTACACCTTC. Amino acids: CASSQVIDRGSSNYGYTF.

V is TRBV6-5 and J is TRBJ2-1; 11 bases align to TRBD2. Trimming took 6 bases from V and 13 from J; bases not matched to a gene: 8. The CDR3 covers 13 residues. Germline values: CDR1 MNHEY, CDR2 SVGAGI. The DNA of the CDR3 is TGTGCCAGCAGAGTACTAGCGGGGGAGACCCAGTTCTTC. It is translated as CASRVLAGETQFF.

This clonotype was observed a few times. The J gene is TRBJ1-1, the V gene TRBV12-5, with a tentative D call TRBD1 (6 bases). The V gene's germline CDR1 is LGHNT and CDR2 FRNRAP. Deletions cut 0 bases from V and 6 bases from J, with 14 bases between. The CDR3 spans 15 residues. The CDR3 protein is CASGLVAGEKAEAFF. The CDR3 region has the DNA TGTGCTAGTGGTTTGGTAGCAGGGGAGAAGGCTGAAGCTTTCTTT.

This clonotype has just a few counts. The rearrangement links TRBV20-1 to TRBJ2-3; 8 bases line up with TRBD2. The CDR3 has 14 residues. The ends lost 2 bases at V and 3 bases at J; junction bases unmatched: 4. Looked up from germline, CDR1 is DFQATT and CDR2 is SNEGSKA (reference sequence). The CDR3 DNA is TGCAGTGCTAGATACGGGGGGGCTACAGATACGCAGTATTTT. Amino acids: CSARYGGATDTQYF.

In its sample, this clonotype was seen many times. This sequence joins TRBV6-6 and TRBJ1-1; unclear D gene. Germline-derived CDR1 and CDR2 are MNHNY and SVGAGI (reference sequence). The CDR3 contains 12 residues. V was cut by 2 bases and J by 0 bases, with 1 base left in between. The CDR3, as DNA: TGTGCCAGCAGTTACGTGAACACTGAAGCTTTCTTT. Protein sequence: CASSYVNTEAFF.

This chain uses TRBV5-1 with TRBJ1-1; D is unresolved. CDR1 and CDR2 (germline): SGHRS, YFSETQ. This CDR3 comprises 14 residues. Trimming took 3 bases from V and 11 from J, leaving 20 bases between them. In DNA form, the CDR3 reads TGCGCCAGCAGCTCTGGCGAGACTAACAGCGGGGCTTTCTTT. Translated: CASSSGETNSGAFF.

The chain employs TRBV20-1 and TRBJ2-4; D is perhaps TRBD1 (7 bases). The CDR3 length is 14 residues. Germline CDR1 is DFQATT and CDR2 is SNEGSKA (reference sequence). The ends were cut back, 6 bases at V and 0 bases at J, with 12 bases in the middle. The CDR3 bases are TGCAGTGCCGAGGAGGGGGCAGCCAAAAACATTCAGTACTTC. Amino acids: CSAEEGAAKNIQYF.

This clonotype came up a few times. The chain carries TRBV10-3 and TRBJ2-5, with D perhaps TRBD2 (7 bases). Germline values: CDR1 ENHRY, CDR2 SYGVKD. Trimming removed 10 bases at V and 2 bases at J, with 17 bases between. The length of the CDR3 is 14 residues. CDR3 bases: TGTGCCACCACGGACGGGGGGCGTCAAGAGACCCAGTACTTC. Encoded protein: CATTDGGRQETQYF.

The V call is TRBV5-5, the J call TRBJ1-1; no clear D gene. V lost 2 bases and J 4 bases, leaving 6 bases between the germline ends. There are 12 residues in the CDR3. Germline V gives CDR1 SGHKS, CDR2 YYEKEE (reference sequence). The CDR3 nucleotides are TGTGCCAGCAGCTTCTCCGCCACTGAAGCTTTCTTT. Protein: CASSFSATEAFF. The whole variable domain, filled in from reference TRBV5-5 and TRBJ1-1, reads DAGVTQSPTHLIKTRGQQVTLRCSPISGHKSVSWYQQVLGQGPQFIFQYYEKEERGRGNFPDRFSARQFPNYSSELNVNALLLGDSALYLCASSFSATEAFFGQGTRLTVV.

This clonotype was recorded a few times. This chain uses TRBV12-3 or TRBV12-4 with TRBJ1-4; D ambiguous. The CDR3 covers 13 residues. The V end lost 3 bases, the J end lost 5 bases, and 7 bases lay between the germline ends. The CDR3 here is CASSFSGNEKLFF. Written as DNA, the CDR3 is TGTGCCAGCAGTTTTTCTGGGAATGAAAAACTGTTTTTT.

This clonotype is a singleton in its sample. The chain recombines TRBV4-2 with TRBJ1-1; 10 nucleotides align to TRBD1. The germline V gene has CDR1 LGHNA and CDR2 YNFKEQ. The CDR3 covers 15 residues. The ends lost 5 bases at V and 0 bases at J; junction bases unmatched: 3. Written as DNA, the CDR3 is TGTGCCAGCAGCTACGGACAGGGGGTGAACACTGAAGCTTTCTTT. Protein product: CASSYGQGVNTEAFF.

Ten or more counts support this clonotype. J is TRBJ2-3 and V is TRBV5-1; 10 nucleotides line up with TRBD2. CDR1 and CDR2 from the germline V gene are SGHRS and YFSETQ. CDR3 size: 15 residues. The ends lost 2 bases at V and 1 base at J; junction bases unmatched: 1. In nucleotides, the CDR3 is TGCGCCAGCAGCTTTGGGACTAGCGGCACAGATACGCAGTATTTT. Its protein is CASSFGTSGTDTQYF.

This clonotype came up a few times. This chain connects TRBV6-2 or TRBV6-3 to TRBJ2-4; TRBD1 or TRBD2 may be the D gene (6 bases each). Per the germline V gene, CDR1 is MNHEY and CDR2 is SVGEGT. V dropped 3 bases and J dropped 3 bases, with 12 bases sitting between them. The CDR3 loop spans 15 amino acids. CDR3 amino acids: CASSYGGQGKNIQYF. The CDR3, as DNA: TGTGCCAGCAGTTATGGGGGGCAAGGCAAAAACATTCAGTACTTC.

This sequence joins TRBV27 and TRBJ1-6; maybe TRBD1 (5 bases). Germline V CDR1 and CDR2: MNHEY, SMNVEV (reference sequence). The V and J ends lost 6 bases and 7 bases respectively, with 16 bases between them. CDR3 length equals 15 residues. For the CDR3, the DNA is TGTGCCAGCAGACTCCGGGACGGCAAAAATTCACCCCTCCACTTT. Translation gives CASRLRDGKNSPLHF.

V usage is TRBV28 and J usage is TRBJ2-6; no firm D call. V lost 7 bases and J lost 0, with 10 bases in between. Germline V CDR1 and CDR2: MDHEN, SYDVKM. The CDR3 contains 15 residues. CDR3 protein: CASTPLGSGANVLTF. CDR3 in DNA: TGTGCCAGCACCCCCTTGGGCTCTGGGGCCAACGTCCTGACTTTC.

This chain joins TRBV6-2 or TRBV6-3 and TRBJ2-5; unclear D gene. The V end was cut by 6 bases, the J end by 7 bases, with 9 bases between. Germline V gene data show CDR1 as MNHEY and CDR2 as SVGEGT. The CDR3 runs 11 residues. The CDR3 region is CASSTTRTQYF. The CDR3 DNA follows: TGTGCCAGCAGCACCACGAGGACCCAGTACTTC.

This clonotype occurred a few times. A much larger clone differs by one base, so this may be a read error. The V and J genes are TRBV6-2 or TRBV6-3 and TRBJ2-1; no clear D gene. The DNA matches TRBJ2-7 better at its end, which makes the J call doubtful. The germline CDR1 and CDR2 sequences are MNHEY and SVGEGT. CDR3 size: 15 residues. The CDR3 DNA is TGTGCCAGCAGTTCCCCCCAAAGGTTCTACAATGAGCAGTACTTC. Amino acid sequence: CASSSPQRFYNEQYF.

The V gene is TRBV12-3 or TRBV12-4, the J gene TRBJ1-1; D not resolved. The CDR3 is 12 amino acids. The V gene lost 11 bases and the J gene lost 8 bases, with 18 bases spanning the gap. CDR3 in amino acids: CASISQVGEAFF. For the CDR3, the DNA is TGTGCCTCCATCTCTCAGGTTGGAGAAGCTTTCTTT.

This clonotype has more than one count but fewer than ten. The rearrangement joins TRBV6-2 or TRBV6-3 to TRBJ1-6; 7 bases line up with TRBD1. The CDR3 length is 12 residues. The V segment lost 1 base and the J segment 12 bases; nucleotides outside the gene matches: 0. Germline CDR1 reads MNHEY; CDR2 reads SVGEGT. CDR3 bases: TGTGCCAGCAGTTACTGGGACAGACCCCTCCACTTT. It codes for CASSYWDRPLHF.

This clonotype has only a few counts. This chain uses TRBV6-6 with TRBJ2-1; D gene unclear. The J call could be wrong; TRBJ2-7 is a better fit for the DNA end. Germline V gene lookup returns CDR1 MNHNY and CDR2 SVGAGI (reference sequence). The CDR3 sequence is 16 residues long. This CDR3 is CASSYSPGPSYNEQYF. In DNA form, the CDR3 reads TGTGCCAGCAGTTACTCCCCCGGGCCGTCCTACAATGAGCAGTACTTC.

The CDR3 DNA reads TGTGCCAGCAGCTTGACGATAGGGTCTGTATACAATGAGCAGTTCTTC. Amino acid sequence: CASSLTIGSVYNEQFF. The V and J genes are TRBV5-5 and TRBJ2-1; no clear D gene. The germline gives CDR1 SGHKS, CDR2 YYEKEE (reference sequence). V was trimmed by 1 base and J by 4 bases, leaving 15 bases between them. The CDR3 sequence is 16 residues long.

This clonotype was detected a few times. The genes are TRBV12-3 or TRBV12-4 and TRBJ2-4; the D gene could be TRBD1 or TRBD2 (5 bases each). The DNA end is a closer match to TRBJ2-5, so the J assignment may be wrong. The CDR3 covers 14 residues. The CDR3 coding sequence is TGTGCCAGCAGTTCGGGTGGGGGTGGGGAGACCCAGTACTTC. Translation gives CASSSGGGGETQYF.

V gene TRBV5-1 combines with J gene TRBJ2-1, with D unclear. V lost 0 bases to trimming and J lost 4 bases, with 11 bases between them. The length of the CDR3 is 15 residues. Germline-derived CDR1 and CDR2 are SGHRS and YFSETQ. CDR3 region: CASSLASSRYNEQFF. The CDR3 DNA is TGCGCCAGCAGCTTGGCGAGTTCCCGATACAATGAGCAGTTCTTC.

The table lists this clonotype with a few counts. V and J are TRBV6-6 and TRBJ1-1; D is perhaps TRBD1 (5 bases). There are 12 residues in the CDR3. Trimming took off 8 bases at V and 7 bases at J, with 14 bases between the two ends. CDR1 is MNHNY and CDR2 is SVGAGI in the germline V gene (reference sequence). CDR3: CASFKRGGEAFF. The CDR3 DNA is TGTGCCAGCTTCAAGCGGGGGGGTGAAGCTTTCTTT.